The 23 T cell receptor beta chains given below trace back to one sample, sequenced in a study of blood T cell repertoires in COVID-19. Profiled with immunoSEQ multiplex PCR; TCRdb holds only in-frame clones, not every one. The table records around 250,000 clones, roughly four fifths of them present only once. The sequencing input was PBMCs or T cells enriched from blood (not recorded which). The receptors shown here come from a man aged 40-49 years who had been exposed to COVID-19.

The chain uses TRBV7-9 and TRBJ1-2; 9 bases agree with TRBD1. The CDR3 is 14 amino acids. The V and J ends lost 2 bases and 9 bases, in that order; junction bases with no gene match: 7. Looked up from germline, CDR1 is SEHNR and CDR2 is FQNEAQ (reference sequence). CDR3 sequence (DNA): TGTGCCAGCAGCTTAACAGGGGGCTATGATCGCTACACCTTC. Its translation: CASSLTGGYDRYTF.

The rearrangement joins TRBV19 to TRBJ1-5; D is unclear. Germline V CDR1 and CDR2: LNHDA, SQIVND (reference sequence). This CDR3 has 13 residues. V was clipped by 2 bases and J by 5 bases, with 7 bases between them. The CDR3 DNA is TGTGCCAGTAGTATAAGCGGGGATCAGCCCCAGCATTTT. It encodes CASSISGDQPQHF.

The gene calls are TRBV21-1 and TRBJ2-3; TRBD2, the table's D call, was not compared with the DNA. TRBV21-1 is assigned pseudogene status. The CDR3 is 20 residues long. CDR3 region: CASSTRAVFWSSGFTDTQYF. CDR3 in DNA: TGTGCCAGCAGCACCCGAGCGGTATTTTGGTCTAGCGGATTCACAGATACGCAGTATTTT.

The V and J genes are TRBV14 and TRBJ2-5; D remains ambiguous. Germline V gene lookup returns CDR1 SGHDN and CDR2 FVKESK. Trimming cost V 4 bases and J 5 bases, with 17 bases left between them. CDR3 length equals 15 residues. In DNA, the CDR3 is TGTGCCAGCAGCCCCAGGATGGGCCCCGGCGAGACCCAGTACTTC. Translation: CASSPRMGPGETQYF. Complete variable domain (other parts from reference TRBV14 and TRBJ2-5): EAGVTQFPSHSVIEKGQTVTLRCDPISGHDNLYWYRRVMGKEIKFLLHFVKESKQDESGMPNNRFLAERTGGTYSTLKVQPAELEDSGVYFCASSPRMGPGETQYFGPGTRLLVL.

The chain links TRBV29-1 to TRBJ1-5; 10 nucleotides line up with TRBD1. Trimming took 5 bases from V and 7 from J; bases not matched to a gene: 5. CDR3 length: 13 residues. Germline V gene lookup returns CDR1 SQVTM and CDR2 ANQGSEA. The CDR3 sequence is CSVRDRGGQPQHF. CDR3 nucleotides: TGCAGCGTTCGGGACAGGGGTGGACAGCCCCAGCATTTT.

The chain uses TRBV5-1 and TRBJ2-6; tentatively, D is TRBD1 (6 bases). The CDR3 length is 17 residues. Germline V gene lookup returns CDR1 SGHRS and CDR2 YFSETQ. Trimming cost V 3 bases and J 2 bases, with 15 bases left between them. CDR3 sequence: CASSSGSGAAGANVLTF. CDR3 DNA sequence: TGCGCCAGCAGCTCAGGTTCAGGGGCGGCTGGGGCCAACGTCCTGACTTTC.

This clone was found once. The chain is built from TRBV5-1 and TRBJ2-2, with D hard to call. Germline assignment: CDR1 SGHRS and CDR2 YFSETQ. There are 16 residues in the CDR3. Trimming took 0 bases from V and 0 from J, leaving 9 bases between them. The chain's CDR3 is CASSLAQAANTGELFF. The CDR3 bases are TGCGCCAGCAGCTTGGCGCAGGCCGCGAACACCGGGGAGCTGTTTTTT.

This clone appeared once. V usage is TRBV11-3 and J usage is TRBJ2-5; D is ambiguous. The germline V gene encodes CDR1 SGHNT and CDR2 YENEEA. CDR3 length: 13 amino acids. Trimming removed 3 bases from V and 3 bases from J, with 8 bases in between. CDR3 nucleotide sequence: TGTGCCAGCAGCTTTCGTCGGGAAGAGACCCAGTACTTC. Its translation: CASSFRREETQYF. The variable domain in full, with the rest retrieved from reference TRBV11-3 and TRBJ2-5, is EAGVVQSPRYKIIEKKQPVAFWCNPISGHNTLYWYLQNLGQGPELLIRYENEEAVDDSQLPKDRFSAERLKGVDSTLKIQPAELGDSAVYLCASSFRREETQYFGPGTRLLVL.

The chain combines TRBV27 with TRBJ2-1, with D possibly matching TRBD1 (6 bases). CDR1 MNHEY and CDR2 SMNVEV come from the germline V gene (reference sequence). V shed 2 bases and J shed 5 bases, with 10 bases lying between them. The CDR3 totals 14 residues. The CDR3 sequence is CASSLQGQHNEQFF. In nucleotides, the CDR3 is TGTGCCAGCAGTTTACAAGGACAGCACAATGAGCAGTTCTTC.

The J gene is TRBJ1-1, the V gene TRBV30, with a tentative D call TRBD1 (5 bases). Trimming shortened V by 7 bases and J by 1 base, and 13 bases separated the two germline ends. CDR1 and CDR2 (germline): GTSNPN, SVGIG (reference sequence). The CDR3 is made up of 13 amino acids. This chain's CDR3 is CASSGWTNTEAFF. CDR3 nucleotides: TGTGCCTCTTCAGGGTGGACGAACACTGAAGCTTTCTTT.

The CDR3, as DNA: TGTGCCAGCAGCCCCACCCAGCCGGGGGGGGGTGAGCAGTTCTTC. Protein product: CASSPTQPGGGEQFF. V gene TRBV7-9 combines with J gene TRBJ2-1, with TRBD2 matching 8 bases. The CDR3 contains 15 residues. The germline V gene encodes CDR1 SEHNR and CDR2 FQNEAQ (reference sequence). Trimming took 5 bases from V and 9 from J; bases not matched to a gene: 12.

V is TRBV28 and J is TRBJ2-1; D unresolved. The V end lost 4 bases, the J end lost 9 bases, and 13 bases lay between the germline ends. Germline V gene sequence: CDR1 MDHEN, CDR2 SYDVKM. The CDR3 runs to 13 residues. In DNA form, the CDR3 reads TGTGCCAGCAGTTGGGCAGGTCAGGCTGAGCAGTTCTTC. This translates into CASSWAGQAEQFF.

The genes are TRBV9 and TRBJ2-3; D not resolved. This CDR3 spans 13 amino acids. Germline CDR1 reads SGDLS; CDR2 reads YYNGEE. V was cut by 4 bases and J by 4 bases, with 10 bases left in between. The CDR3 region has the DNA TGTGCCAGCAGCAGGAGCCCGCCAGATACGCAGTATTTT. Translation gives CASSRSPPDTQYF.

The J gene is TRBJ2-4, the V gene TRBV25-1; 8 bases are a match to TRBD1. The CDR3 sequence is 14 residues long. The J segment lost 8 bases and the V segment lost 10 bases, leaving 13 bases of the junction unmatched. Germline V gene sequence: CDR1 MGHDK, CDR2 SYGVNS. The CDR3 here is CATAAGGFGYIQYF. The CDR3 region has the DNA TGTGCCACCGCCGCAGGGGGCTTTGGGTACATTCAGTACTTC.

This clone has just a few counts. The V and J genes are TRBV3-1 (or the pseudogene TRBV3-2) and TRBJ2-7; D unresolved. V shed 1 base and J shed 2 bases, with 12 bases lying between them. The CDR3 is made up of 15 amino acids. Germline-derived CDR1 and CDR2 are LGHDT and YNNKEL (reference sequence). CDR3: CASSQGPGPAYEQYF. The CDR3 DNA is TGTGCCAGCAGCCAAGGTCCGGGTCCGGCCTACGAGCAGTACTTC.

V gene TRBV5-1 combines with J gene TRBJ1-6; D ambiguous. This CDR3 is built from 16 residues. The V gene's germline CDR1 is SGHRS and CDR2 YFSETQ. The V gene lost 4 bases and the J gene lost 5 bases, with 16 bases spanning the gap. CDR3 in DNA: TGCGCCAGCAGCGCTGAGAGTGCTATGAATAATTCACCCCTCCACTTT. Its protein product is CASSAESAMNNSPLHF.

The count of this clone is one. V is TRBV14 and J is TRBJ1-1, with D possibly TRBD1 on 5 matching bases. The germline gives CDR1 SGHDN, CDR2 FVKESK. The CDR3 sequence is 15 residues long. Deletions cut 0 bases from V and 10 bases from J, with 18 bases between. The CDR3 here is CASSQEGSGGVRAFF. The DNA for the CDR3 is TGTGCCAGCAGCCAAGAAGGGAGCGGGGGAGTTAGAGCTTTCTTT. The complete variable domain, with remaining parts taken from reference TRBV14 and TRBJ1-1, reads EAGVTQFPSHSVIEKGQTVTLRCDPISGHDNLYWYRRVMGKEIKFLLHFVKESKQDESGMPNNRFLAERTGGTYSTLKVQPAELEDSGVYFCASSQEGSGGVRAFFGQGTRLTVV.

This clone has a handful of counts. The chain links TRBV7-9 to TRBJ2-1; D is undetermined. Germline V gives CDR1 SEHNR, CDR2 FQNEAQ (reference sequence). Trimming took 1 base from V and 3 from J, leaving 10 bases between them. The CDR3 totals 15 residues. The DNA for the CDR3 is TGTGCCAGCAGCTTAGAACAAACCCTCTACAATGAGCAGTTCTTC. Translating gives CASSLEQTLYNEQFF.

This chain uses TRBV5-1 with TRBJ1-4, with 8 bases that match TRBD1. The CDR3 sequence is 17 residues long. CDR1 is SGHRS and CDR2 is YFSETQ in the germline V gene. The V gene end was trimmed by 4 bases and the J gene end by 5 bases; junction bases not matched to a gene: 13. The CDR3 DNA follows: TGCGCCAGCAGCCGGGCCACAGGGGGAGAGGAAAATGAAAAACTGTTTTTT. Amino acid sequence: CASSRATGGEENEKLFF.

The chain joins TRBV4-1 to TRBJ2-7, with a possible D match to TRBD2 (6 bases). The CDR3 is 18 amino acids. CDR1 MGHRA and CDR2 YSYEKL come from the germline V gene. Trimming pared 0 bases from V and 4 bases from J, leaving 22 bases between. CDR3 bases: TGCGCCAGCAGCCAAGAGGGCGGGCTAGCGCGGACCTCTTACGAGCAGTACTTC. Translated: CASSQEGGLARTSYEQYF.

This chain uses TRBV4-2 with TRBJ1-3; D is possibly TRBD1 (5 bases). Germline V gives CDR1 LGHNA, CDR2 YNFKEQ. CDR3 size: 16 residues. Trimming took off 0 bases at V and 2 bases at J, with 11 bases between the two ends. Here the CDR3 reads CASSQDLTGAGNTIYF. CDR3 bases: TGTGCCAGCAGCCAAGATCTTACGGGGGCTGGAAACACCATATATTTT.

CDR3 protein: CASSEWTENTEAFF. In DNA form, the CDR3 reads TGTGCCAGCAGCGAATGGACAGAGAACACTGAAGCTTTCTTT. This chain uses TRBV9 with TRBJ1-1, with D perhaps TRBD1 (6 bases). The length of the CDR3 is 14 residues. Trimming cost V 3 bases and J 1 base, with 10 bases left between them. Germline-derived CDR1 and CDR2 are SGDLS and YYNGEE.

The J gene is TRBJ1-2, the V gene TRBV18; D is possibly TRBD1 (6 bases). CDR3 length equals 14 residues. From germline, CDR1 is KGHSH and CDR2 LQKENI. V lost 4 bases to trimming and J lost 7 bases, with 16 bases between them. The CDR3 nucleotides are TGTGCCAGCTCACTTTTAGAGGGGGTGAGTGGCTACACCTTC. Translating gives CASSLLEGVSGYTF.